This T cell receptor (beta chain) was found in a study of early T cells in non-severe SARS-CoV-2 infection. There are 13 residues in the CDR3. Germline CDR1 MNHNY, CDR2 SVGAGI (reference sequence). Study results and caveats: Anti-spike CD8 responses were favored in VDJdb matching, and private and CD4 specificities were missed.

Unique molecular identifiers were affixed to single, distinct cDNA molecules. TCRdb re-called the 5' RACE reads through MiXCR, storing one row per CDR3 protein. The top ten hold approximately 4.8% of the sample, which has tens of thousands of distinct CDR3 sequences, 10% to 15% seen once. This clonotype was observed at least ten times. The antigen remains undetermined. Relative to the germline gene, one junction end is altered; a read error may explain this. The sequence came from an adult who was a healthcare worker with PCR-confirmed SARS-CoV-2 infection or an uninfected control (not recorded which). This rearrangement joins TRBV6-6 to TRBJ2-4, with 7 bases identical to TRBD2. Sample: whole blood. The CDR3: CASSYSPGRVGDF. The CDR3 DNA reads as TGTGCCAGCAGTTACTCGCCAGGGAGGGTAGGGGACTTC.